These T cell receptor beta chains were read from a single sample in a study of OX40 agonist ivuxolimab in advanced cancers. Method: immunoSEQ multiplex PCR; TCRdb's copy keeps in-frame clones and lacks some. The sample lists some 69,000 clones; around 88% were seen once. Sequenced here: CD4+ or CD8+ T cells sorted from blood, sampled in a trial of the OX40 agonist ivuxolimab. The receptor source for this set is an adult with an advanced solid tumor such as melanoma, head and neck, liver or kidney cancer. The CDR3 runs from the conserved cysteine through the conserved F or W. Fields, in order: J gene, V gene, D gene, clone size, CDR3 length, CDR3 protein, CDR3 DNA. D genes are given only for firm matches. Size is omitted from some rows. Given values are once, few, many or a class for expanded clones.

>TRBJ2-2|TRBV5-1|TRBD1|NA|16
CASRRPGQGNTGELFF
TGCGCCAGCAGACGACCGGGACAGGGGAACACCGGGGAGCTGTTTTTT
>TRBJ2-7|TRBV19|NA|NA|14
CATSERDRFYEQYF
TGTGCCACCTCCGAGCGGGACAGATTCTACGAGCAGTACTTC
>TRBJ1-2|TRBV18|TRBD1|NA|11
CASSDRVGYTF
TGTGCCAGCTCCGACAGGGTGGGCTACACCTTC
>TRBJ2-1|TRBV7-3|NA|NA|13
CASSMGVNNEQFF
TGTGCCAGCAGCATGGGGGTTAACAATGAGCAGTTCTTC
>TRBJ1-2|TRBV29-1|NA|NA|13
CSVQHSMDYGYTF
TGCAGCGTCCAACATTCCATGGACTATGGCTACACCTTC
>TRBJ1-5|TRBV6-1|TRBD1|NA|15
CASTQQGTSNQPQHF
TGTGCCAGCACCCAACAGGGGACTAGCAATCAGCCCCAGCATTTT
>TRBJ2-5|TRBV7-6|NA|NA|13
CASSPNGGETQYF
TGTGCCAGCAGCCCCAATGGGGGGGAGACCCAGTACTTC
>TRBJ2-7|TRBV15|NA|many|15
CATSRGQGSLHEQYF
TGTGCCACCAGCAGAGGGCAGGGGAGTTTGCACGAGCAGTACTTC
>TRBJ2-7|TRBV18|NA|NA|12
CASSPLRDEQYF
TGTGCCAGCTCACCACTGCGAGACGAGCAGTACTTC
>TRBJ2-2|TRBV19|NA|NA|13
CASSIANTGELFF
TGTGCCAGTAGTATAGCTAACACCGGGGAGCTGTTTTTT
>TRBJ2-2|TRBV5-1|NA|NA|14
CASSLDGETGELFF
TGCGCCAGCAGCTTGGATGGGGAGACCGGGGAGCTGTTTTTT
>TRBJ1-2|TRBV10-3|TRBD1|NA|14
CAISSTGGDYGYTF
TGTGCCATCAGTTCGACAGGGGGCGACTATGGCTACACCTTC
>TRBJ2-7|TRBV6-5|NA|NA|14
CASTSSGSWSEQYF
TGTGCCAGCACCTCCTCGGGCAGCTGGAGCGAGCAGTACTTC
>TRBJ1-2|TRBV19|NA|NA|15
CASMGEQGPHYGYTF
TGTGCCAGTATGGGGGAACAGGGTCCCCACTATGGCTACACCTTC
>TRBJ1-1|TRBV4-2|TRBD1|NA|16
CASSQGQGWENTEAFF
TGTGCCAGCAGCCAAGGACAGGGCTGGGAGAACACTGAAGCTTTCTTT
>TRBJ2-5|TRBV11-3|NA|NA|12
CASSFQTETQYF
TGTGCCAGCAGTTTCCAGACGGAGACCCAGTACTTC
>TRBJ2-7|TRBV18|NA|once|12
CASSKDSGEQYF
TGTGCCAGCTCAAAAGACAGTGGCGAGCAGTACTTC
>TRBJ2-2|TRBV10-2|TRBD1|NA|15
CASRIQGVGTVELFF
TGCGCCAGCAGGATACAGGGGGTTGGGACGGTGGAGCTGTTTTTT
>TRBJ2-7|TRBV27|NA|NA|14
CASSSSTGKDEQYF
NA
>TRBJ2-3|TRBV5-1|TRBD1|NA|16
CASSSGTGVMADTQYF
TGCGCCAGCAGCTCCGGGACAGGAGTCATGGCAGATACGCAGTATTTT